The 5 T cell receptor beta chains below come from one sample, sequenced in a study of beta chain features in type 1 diabetes. Investigators reverse transcribed all isolated RNA, so they sequenced expressed TCRB transcripts. Produced via immunoSEQ multiplex PCR; TCRdb's table is partial and in-frame only. This table has about 350,000 clones, around a fifth appearing once. Sequenced: naive CD4+ T cells from blood. The receptor set was obtained from a woman younger than 30 in good health.

This clone was found a few times. The chain carries TRBV30 and TRBJ2-1; tentatively, D is TRBD2 (6 bases). This CDR3 contains 13 residues. Germline lookup yields CDR1 GTSNPN and CDR2 SVGIG (reference sequence). Trimming left V 1 base short and J 9 bases short, with 13 bases between. The CDR3 nucleotides are TGTGCCTGGAGTGGGAGGGCGAGGAGTGAGCAGTTCTTC. This encodes CAWSGRARSEQFF.

The chain is built from TRBV5-6 and TRBJ1-2; perhaps TRBD1 as D (5 bases). This CDR3 comprises 13 residues. Per germline, CDR1 SGHDT and CDR2 YYEEEE. Trimming pared 6 bases from V and 1 base from J, leaving 10 bases between. CDR3 loop: CASTLRGNYGYTF. The CDR3 DNA is TGTGCCAGCACTCTAAGGGGTAACTATGGCTACACCTTC.

V and J are TRBV6-6 and TRBJ1-5, with D unresolved. This CDR3 spans 14 amino acids. The germline CDR1 and CDR2 sequences are MNHNY and SVGAGI (reference sequence). V was clipped by 2 bases and J by 0 bases, with 5 bases between them. Here the CDR3 DNA reads TGTGCCAGCAGTTACAGAGATAGCAATCAGCCCCAGCATTTT. Protein product: CASSYRDSNQPQHF.

The chain links TRBV15 to TRBJ2-1; maybe TRBD2 (7 bases). V lost 5 bases and J lost 7, with 15 bases in between. This CDR3 region has 14 residues. Per germline, CDR1 LNHNV and CDR2 YYDKDF (reference sequence). The CDR3, as DNA: TGTGCCACCAGCGAGAGGGGGGGGGAAAATGAGCAGTTCTTC. It encodes CATSERGGENEQFF. The full variable domain, its missing parts supplied by reference TRBV15 and TRBJ2-1, is DAMVIQNPRYQVTQFGKPVTLSCSQTLNHNVMYWYQQKSSQAPKLLFHYYDKDFNNEADTPDNFQSRRPNTSFCFLDIRSPGLGDTAMYLCATSERGGENEQFFGPGTRLTVL.

V gene TRBV19 combines with J gene TRBJ1-1, with TRBD1 as a possible D gene (6 bases). The V gene lost 4 bases and the J gene lost 1 base, with 10 bases spanning the gap. Germline V lookup: CDR1 LNHDA, CDR2 SQIVND (reference sequence). This CDR3 is 14 amino acids long. This CDR3 reads CASSSTGTNTEAFF. The CDR3 DNA is TGTGCCAGTAGTAGCACAGGGACGAACACTGAAGCTTTCTTT.